What follows describes a single TCR beta chain. Naive CD8 cells comprised CD45RO-negative, CCR7-positively selected cells, excluding terminally differentiated effector memory CD45RA+ cells. V dropped 4 bases and J dropped 1; count of bases not matched to a gene: 1. The CDR3 is 15 residues long. From germline, CDR1 is MNHNY and CDR2 SVGAGI (reference sequence). The sample is drawn from a study of shared clonotypes between healthy human individuals. Produced via immunoSEQ multiplex PCR; TCRdb's table is partial and in-frame only. Among 600,000 or so clones listed, about 95% were seen once. This sequence was found in a woman aged 25 to 45 in good health. Sequenced: naive CD8+ T cells sorted from blood. V usage is TRBV6-6 and J usage is TRBJ2-2; 9 bases are a match to TRBD1. CDR3 sequence: CASSWDRENTGELFF. The DNA for the CDR3 is TGTGCCAGCAGTTGGGACAGGGAGAACACCGGGGAGCTGTTTTTT.